These T cell receptor beta chains were read from a single sample in a study of T cells in Graves' hyperthyroidism and ophthalmopathy. One entry per CDR3 protein, called by TCRdb with MiXCR from the multiplex PCR reads. This repertoire shows hundreds of thousands of distinct CDR3 sequences, about 15% found once; its top ten account for roughly 10%. The source material was blood. These receptors originate from a woman between 18 and 30 years old with Graves' hyperthyroidism. Each CDR3 is given with its conserved first and last residue. Fields, in order: clone size, V gene, J gene, D gene, CDR3 protein, CDR3 DNA. A D gene is named only where the DNA matches it firmly. Some rows mark clone size as missing; the rest say once, few, many or name a class of expanded clone.

>few|TRBV4-1|TRBJ2-1|TRBD2
CASSQDVLAGNNEQFF
TGCGCCAGCAGCCAAGATGTCCTAGCGGGAAACAATGAGCAGTTCTTC
>few|TRBV12-3/TRBV12-4|TRBJ2-7|.
CASGEKYEQYF
TGTGCCAGCGGAGAGAAGTACGAGCAGTACTTC
>.|TRBV9|TRBJ2-1|TRBD2
CASSGLAGDSYNEQFF
TGTGCCAGCAGTGGACTAGCGGGAGATTCCTACAATGAGCAGTTCTTC
>many|TRBV13|TRBJ2-2|.
CASSLGPGTNTGELFF
TGTGCCAGCAGCTTAGGCCCCGGGACCAACACCGGGGAGCTGTTTTTT
>few|TRBV9|TRBJ2-1|TRBD2
CASSVLGLAGGSSYNEQFF
TGTGCCAGCAGCGTATTGGGACTAGCGGGAGGGAGCTCCTACAATGAGCAGTTCTTC
>many|TRBV2|TRBJ2-3|TRBD2
CASSGSSGGATDTQYF
TGTGCCAGCAGCGGATCTAGCGGGGGGGCGACAGATACGCAGTATTTT
>many|TRBV24-1|TRBJ2-3|TRBD2
CATSGASGTSTDTQYF
TGTGCCACCAGTGGTGCTAGCGGGACATCCACAGATACGCAGTATTTT
>.|TRBV15|TRBJ1-3|.
CATSRDRGNTIYF
TGTGCCACCAGCAGAGATCGTGGAAACACCATATATTTT
>many|TRBV7-2|TRBJ1-2|.
CASSLLEWGDGYTF
TGTGCCAGCAGCTTATTGGAGTGGGGGGATGGCTACACCTTC
>.|TRBV10-1|TRBJ2-3|.
CASSARYTDTQYF
TGCGCCAGCAGTGCGAGGTATACAGATACGCAGTATTTT
>many|TRBV12-3/TRBV12-4|TRBJ2-7|TRBD1
CASSLGGTGYEQYF
TGTGCCAGCAGTTTAGGGGGGACAGGGTACGAGCAGTACTTC
>.|TRBV15|TRBJ1-5|.
CATSRGDSNQPQHF
TGTGCCACCAGCAGAGGAGACAGCAATCAGCCCCAGCATTTT
>many|TRBV18|TRBJ2-3|.
CASSPNRADTQYF
TGTGCCAGCTCACCGAACAGGGCAGATACGCAGTATTTT
>.|TRBV27|TRBJ1-1|.
CASSLRGGKTEAFF
TGTGCCAGCAGTCTGCGCGGTGGGAAAACTGAAGCTTTCTTT
>many|TRBV15|TRBJ1-1|TRBD1
CATSNHRGNTEAFF
TGTGCCACCAGCAACCACAGGGGAAACACTGAAGCTTTCTTT
>few|TRBV19|TRBJ2-7|.
CASSIDVQSSYEQYF
TGTGCCAGTAGTATAGATGTACAGAGCTCCTACGAGCAGTACTTC
>.|TRBV6-2/TRBV6-3|TRBJ2-7|.
CATEPIDSSRDEQYF
TGTGCCACCGAGCCGATCGACTCCTCCCGGGACGAGCAGTACTTC
>many|TRBV11-2|TRBJ2-1|.
CASSPEGWGEANNEQFF
TGTGCCAGCAGCCCAGAGGGGTGGGGGGAGGCTAACAATGAGCAGTTCTTC
>many|TRBV5-1|TRBJ2-1|TRBD1
CASTQGVSDEQFF
TGCGCCAGCACCCAGGGGGTTTCGGATGAGCAGTTCTTC
>.|TRBV7-8|TRBJ2-1|TRBD2
CASSRAGGLEQFF
TGTGCCAGCAGCAGGGCGGGAGGGCTGGAGCAGTTCTTC
>many|TRBV20-1|TRBJ1-6|TRBD1
CSATPGTGWKSPLHF
TGCAGTGCCACGCCTGGGACAGGGTGGAAGTCACCCCTCCACTTT
>many|TRBV28|TRBJ1-1|.
CASSPTRERLNTEAFF
TGTGCCAGCAGTCCAACCCGGGAACGGTTGAACACTGAAGCTTTCTTT
>.|TRBV19|TRBJ1-5|TRBD1
CASSSQGASNQPQHF
TGTGCCAGTAGTTCACAGGGGGCAAGCAATCAGCCCCAGCATTTT
>few|TRBV6-2/TRBV6-3|TRBJ2-1|TRBD2
CATGLAGDYNEQFF
TGTGCCACCGGACTAGCGGGAGACTACAATGAGCAGTTCTTC
>.|TRBV5-5|TRBJ1-6|.
CASSLTDGPRRPSSYNSPLHF
TGTGCCAGCAGCTTGACCGACGGACCCAGACGGCCAAGCTCCTATAATTCACCCCTCCACTTT
>few|TRBV12-3/TRBV12-4|TRBJ1-1|.
CASTLIPGYTEAFF
TGTGCCAGCACTTTAATACCAGGGTACACTGAAGCTTTCTTT
>many|TRBV2|TRBJ2-1|TRBD1
CASSSRGRGYNEQFF
TGTGCCAGCAGTAGCAGGGGGCGCGGGTACAATGAGCAGTTCTTC
>.|TRBV7-9|TRBJ2-1|TRBD2
CASSLRGGRARSSYNEQFF
TGTGCCAGCAGCTTACGAGGCGGGAGGGCCAGGAGCTCCTACAATGAGCAGTTCTTC
>few|TRBV19|TRBJ1-2|.
CASSTTAHNYGYTF
TGTGCCAGTAGTACCACAGCCCACAACTATGGCTACACCTTC
>few|TRBV6-2/TRBV6-3|TRBJ2-5|.
CASSYSLQYQETQYF
TGTGCCAGCAGTTACTCGTTGCAGTACCAAGAGACCCAGTACTTC
>many|TRBV3-1|TRBJ2-2|TRBD2
CATHGRTNTGELFF
TGTGCCACTCACGGGAGGACGAACACCGGGGAGCTGTTTTTT
>.|TRBV7-9|TRBJ2-7|.
CASSPIGGIAYEQYF
TGTGCCAGCAGCCCTATTGGGGGTATAGCCTACGAGCAGTACTTC
>many|TRBV27|TRBJ2-5|TRBD1
CASSWTGQETQYF
TGTGCCAGCAGTTGGACAGGCCAAGAGACCCAGTACTTC
>many|TRBV18|TRBJ2-1|TRBD1
CASSPDRGTYNEQFF
TGTGCCAGCTCACCCGACAGGGGGACCTACAATGAGCAGTTCTTC
>many|TRBV18|TRBJ2-1|.
CASSVVGVYNEQFF
TGTGCCAGCTCAGTCGTGGGGGTCTACAATGAGCAGTTCTTC
>many|TRBV7-8|TRBJ1-5|.
CASSLVVDQPQHF
TGTGCCAGCAGCTTAGTAGTCGATCAGCCCCAGCATTTT
>.|TRBV29-1|TRBJ2-1|.
CSVDGGLNEQFF
TGCAGCGTTGATGGCGGGTTGAATGAGCAGTTCTTC
>many|TRBV7-3|TRBJ2-5|.
CASSLNGYQETQYF
TGTGCCAGCAGCTTAAATGGTTACCAAGAGACCCAGTACTTC
>.|TRBV14|TRBJ1-5|.
CASSRTPGTERFNQPQHF
TGTGCCAGCAGCCGGACCCCAGGGACCGAAAGATTCAATCAGCCCCAGCATTTT
>few|TRBV7-9|TRBJ2-5|TRBD1
CASSLGDRDKETQYF
TGTGCCAGCAGCTTAGGGGACAGGGATAAGGAGACCCAGTACTTC
>many|TRBV2|TRBJ2-3|.
CASSGQWPDTQYF
TGTGCCAGCAGTGGACAGTGGCCAGATACGCAGTATTTT
>few|TRBV7-9|TRBJ2-3|.
CASSFRIAFTDTQYF
TGTGCCAGCAGCTTCCGGATAGCGTTCACAGATACGCAGTATTTT
>many|TRBV27|TRBJ2-2|.
CASLKEPSRTGELFF
TGTGCCAGCCTCAAGGAGCCCAGTAGGACCGGGGAGCTGTTTTTT
>.|TRBV6-2/TRBV6-3|TRBJ2-7|TRBD1
CASSYRRDRGYEQYF
TGTGCCAGCAGTTACCGCCGGGACAGGGGCTACGAGCAGTACTTC
>.|TRBV5-6|TRBJ1-1|.
CASSLDDSEAFF
TGTGCCAGCAGCTTGGATGACAGTGAAGCTTTCTTT